A selection of T cell receptor beta chains follows, all from one sample in a study of graft-versus-host responses after intestinal transplantation. Assay: immunoSEQ multiplex PCR; the TCRdb copy retains only in-frame clones and omits some. The sample contains about 57,000 clones, roughly 90% of which appear only once. This specimen was PBMCs, taken 26 days after transplant. The receptors come from a human patient who received an intestinal transplant, so some T cells may come from the graft donor. CDR3s include the opening cysteine and the closing phenylalanine or tryptophan.

TRBV27	14	TRBJ2-2	CASGGGLNTGELFF
TRBV7-3	16	TRBJ2-5	CASSLTDRGMVETQYF
TRBV4-1	15	TRBJ1-2	CASSLRRGDSYGYTF
TRBV30	13	TRBJ2-2	CAWRSRDTGELFF
TRBV2	16	TRBJ1-2	CASSEDSTGPIFGYTF
TRBV5-4	15	TRBJ2-5	CASSSGLVKPETQYF
TRBV28	14	TRBJ2-7	CASSRGGQGLEQYF
TRBV19	15	TRBJ2-1	CASSISGGRGNEQFF
TRBV28	15	TRBJ2-2	CASSLVGGGTGELFF
TRBV10-1	17	NA	CASKTSWSGTGPYEQYF
TRBV28	16	TRBJ2-2	CASSLSDRGVAGELFF
TRBV27	15	TRBJ1-2	CASSQGQGPVYGYTF
TRBV29-1	17	TRBJ2-3	CSVRGTSGGLSTDTQYF
TRBV15	14	TRBJ2-2	CATSVGRNTGELFF
TRBV28	16	TRBJ2-2	CASSLRRGEATGELFF
TRBV28	17	TRBJ2-1	CASSPFLRTSGNNEQFF
TRBV7-2	15	TRBJ2-1	CASSLAAGGFDEQFF
TRBV5-4	15	TRBJ2-2	CASSLFAGAVGELFF
TRBV19	14	TRBJ1-2	CASSPTGPNYGYTF
TRBV6-5	15	TRBJ2-5	CASSSGAGAGRTQYF